Detailed here is one T cell receptor beta chain. Which antigen it targets is not known. Within one base of it there is no much larger clone, and no base qualities were kept. This sample was taken from a study of cytomegalovirus exposure and HLA in healthy donors (dated by TCRdb to 2017 to 2019). Turning to the overall study: The 500 to 800 repertoires of the first cohort and the 95 to 150 validation repertoires were produced on the same platform, according to a later analysis. The aim of the study was to test whether cataloging public T cell receptors could identify signatures of past pathogen exposure. A separate validation cohort of roughly 110 different subjects was used in addition to the approximately 700-subject first cohort. To predict cytomegalovirus infection status, the study combined high-throughput TCR immunosequencing, statistical association of individual TCRs with disease status, and machine learning.

The method was the immunoSEQ multiplex PCR assay. The original pipeline was this. A statistical classification framework was developed to diagnose cytomegalovirus status using the catalog of TCR beta chain sequences. As stored in TCRdb, this immuneACCESS dataset retains in-frame rearrangements with V and J assigned. A fraction of the clones does not appear; measured against another copy, unresolved V genes explain less than half of the discrepancy, and the remainder lacks a known reason. V, J and clone size reflect that table, while D and trimming were determined from the DNA. The sample table shows approximately 160,000 clones, and approximately 87% are seen once. 5% to 7% of the sample is in the top ten clones. The paper's findings and limits, for the study overall: In vitro tests confirmed that a few of the cytomegalovirus-associated TCR beta chains recognize cytomegalovirus antigens. A later analysis found that TCRs clustered in the first cohort also tended to co-occur in the roughly 120 validation repertoires, with approximately 95% of cluster scores above 0. A later analysis lacked HLA typing for the validation cohort, so it scored co-occurrence in that cohort across all 120 or so repertoires. According to the authors, the approach could potentially be generalized to other disease states and immunological phenotypes. The classifier was reported to diagnose cytomegalovirus status with high specificity and sensitivity in both the original cohort and the validation cohort. A total of 150 to 200 TCR beta chains were listed by the study as associated with cytomegalovirus. Across donors, most TCR sequences were observed very rarely, whereas some public TCRs were present in many individuals.

The donors belonged to the validation cohort of approximately 130 subjects, which was separate from the 666-subject first cohort. This TCR was recovered from a woman in her twenties or thirties in good health and CMV-seronegative. The sequenced sample consisted of PBMCs.

CDR3 reads: CAWSVGTEAFF. The DNA sequence is as follows: TGTGCCTGGAGTGTTGGCACTGAAGCTTTCTTT. The sequence is built from TRBV30 and TRBJ1-1, with an unclear D gene assignment. The CDR3, from cysteine to phenylalanine, totals 11 residues. The retained sequence is limited to the CDR3, 33 bases, with the frame set at the first base. The germline V gene (reference sequence) yields GTSNPN for CDR1 and SVGIG for CDR2. V is pared back by 0 bases and J by 4 bases, with 3 bases lying between the germline termini. Reference TRBV30 and TRBJ1-1 genes cover what lies past the CDR3, so the full variable domain is SQTIHQWPATLVQPVGSPLSLECTVEGTSNPNLYWYRQAAGRGLQLLFYSVGIGQISSEVPQNLSASRPQDRQFILSSKKLLLSDSGFYLCAWSVGTEAFFGQGTRLTVV.